The clone carrying this T cell receptor beta chain was observed a single time. Its antigen is currently unknown. Germline V gives CDR1 LGHNA, CDR2 YSLEER. With 1 base removed from V and 3 bases from J, the gap between germline ends came to 16 bases. The CDR3 consists of 16 residues. PCR used 60 Vbeta primers and 13 Jbeta primers. Original analysis: A follow-up analysis tallied 70 million to 80 million unique TCR beta chains, about 11 million shared. TCRdb's table, derived via immunoSEQ multiplex PCR, lists solely in-frame clones and lacks some. D and trimming were read from the DNA, whereas the V and J calls and clone size are those reported in that table. Of approximately 120,000 clones detected, more than 75% appear once; the ten largest clones hold about a tenth. The data stem from a study of cytomegalovirus exposure and HLA in healthy donors. Whole-study findings and limits: Analysis performed later found more than 15,000 TCR beta sequences associated with HLA alleles at 0.05 false discovery rate. The authors enumerated roughly 180 TCR beta chains as linked to cytomegalovirus.

The receptor comes from a man younger than 40 in good health and CMV-seropositive. The specimen sequenced was PBMCs. V usage is TRBV4-3 and J usage is TRBJ2-7; a weak D match, TRBD2 (6 bases). The CDR3 nucleotides are TGCGCCAGCAGCCAAGGGCCGGGGACTGAATACTACGAGCAGTACTTC. Protein: CASSQGPGTEYYEQYF.